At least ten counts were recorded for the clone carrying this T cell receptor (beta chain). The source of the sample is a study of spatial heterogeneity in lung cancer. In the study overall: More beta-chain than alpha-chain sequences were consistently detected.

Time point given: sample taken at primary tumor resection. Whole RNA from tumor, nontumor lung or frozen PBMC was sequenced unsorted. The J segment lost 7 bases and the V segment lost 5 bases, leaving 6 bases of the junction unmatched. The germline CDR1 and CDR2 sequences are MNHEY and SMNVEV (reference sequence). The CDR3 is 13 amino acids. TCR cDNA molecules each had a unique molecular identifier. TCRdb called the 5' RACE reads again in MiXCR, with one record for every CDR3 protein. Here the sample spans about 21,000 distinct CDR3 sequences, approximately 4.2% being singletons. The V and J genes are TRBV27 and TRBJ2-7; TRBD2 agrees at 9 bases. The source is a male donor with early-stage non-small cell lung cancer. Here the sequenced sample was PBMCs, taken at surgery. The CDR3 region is CASSLAGSGEQYF. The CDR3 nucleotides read TGTGCCAGCAGTCTAGCGGGGTCGGGGGAGCAGTACTTC.